A selection of T cell receptor beta chains follows, all from one sample in a study of blood T cell repertoires in COVID-19. The method was immunoSEQ multiplex PCR; TCRdb's version includes in-frame clones alone and lacks a portion of them. Of some 150,000 clones detected, about 80% appear once; the ten largest clones hold under 0.75%. Material for sequencing was peripheral blood. The receptors here all came from a man aged 60-69 years with acute or convalescent COVID-19. The CDR3 runs from the conserved cysteine through the conserved F or W. The listing skips clone size in some rows; elsewhere it reads once, few, many or a size class.

v_gene	j_gene	abundance	CDR3aa
TRBV25-1	TRBJ2-3	-	CASTPQMAGDRDTQYF
TRBV18	TRBJ1-4	-	CASPPGQDFEKLFF
TRBV14	TRBJ1-2	few	CASSQSGQGRHGYTF
TRBV3-1/TRBV3-2	TRBJ2-3	-	CASSQVADTQYF
TRBV12-3/TRBV12-4	TRBJ1-1	-	CASSSRVNTEAFF
TRBV15	TRBJ1-5	few	CATSREQGAFNQPQHF
TRBV24-1	TRBJ1-5	-	CATSRDRVQPQHF
TRBV27	TRBJ2-1	-	CASSGTGSYNEQFF
TRBV5-1	TRBJ2-7	-	CASSLGQGADEQYF
TRBV28	TRBJ1-5	-	CASSPQTGHQPQHF
TRBV7-2	TRBJ2-3	-	CASSYRSGAGTDTQYF
TRBV3-1/TRBV3-2	TRBJ2-5	-	CASSQEWAETQYF
TRBV20-1	TRBJ1-1	-	CSDPDKEAFF
TRBV14	TRBJ2-3	-	CASSLRTVTDTQYF
TRBV6-6	TRBJ1-2	-	CASSPYTGANYGYTF
TRBV6-5	TRBJ2-7	once	CASSYSAGGEEQYF
TRBV5-1	TRBJ2-5	once	CASSLDSGRVGTQYF
TRBV7-9	TRBJ2-2	-	CASRTVNTGELFF
TRBV6-5	TRBJ2-2	-	CASSSGLAQHTGELFF
TRBV6-5	TRBJ2-7	-	CASRQTGTASYEQYF
TRBV7-2	TRBJ2-7	-	CASSSPTGGYEQYF
TRBV7-7	TRBJ2-1	-	CASSLGRAHEQFF
TRBV9	TRBJ1-5	few	CASSTRGNQPQHF
TRBV7-2	TRBJ1-3	few	CASSVVLSGNTIYF
TRBV28	TRBJ1-2	-	CASSSFTGTGIYGYTF
TRBV6-5	TRBJ1-2	-	CASRPTVQGAVGYTF
TRBV7-8	TRBJ2-3	-	CASSLVLLSDTQYF
TRBV19	TRBJ2-7	-	CASSLRVKGYEQYF
TRBV5-8	TRBJ1-3	few	CASGTGLSSGNTIYF
TRBV4-1	TRBJ1-5	-	CASSSSPASNSNQPQHF
TRBV19	TRBJ2-7	-	CASSPPGTYYEQYF
TRBV11-2	TRBJ1-1	-	CASSLGAGNTEAFF
TRBV5-1	TRBJ2-7	-	CASSRQGAYEQYF
TRBV2	TRBJ1-1	many	CASSPETSINTEAFF
TRBV9	TRBJ2-7	-	CASSAYGTGAYEQYF
TRBV5-5	TRBJ2-1	-	CASSLGLAGGNEQFF
TRBV28	TRBJ2-5	-	CASSGEFQETQYF
TRBV7-2	TRBJ1-2	-	CASSSTGGNYGYTF
TRBV20-1	TRBJ1-2	-	CRPNGQGGYTF
TRBV28	TRBJ1-2	once	CASSSAGAESNYGYTF
TRBV11-2	TRBJ1-6	-	CASSSLTGLSSPLHF
TRBV18	TRBJ1-2	-	CASSPGRDLYGYTF
TRBV6-5	TRBJ1-1	-	CASKWRGGTEAFF
TRBV5-1	TRBJ2-7	-	CASSLQVTYEQYF
TRBV7-3	TRBJ1-1	-	CASSLDGTNTEAFF
TRBV2	TRBJ1-2	-	CASSPEGIPGDGYTF
TRBV7-9	TRBJ1-5	-	CASTRGGVQGGNQPQHF
TRBV19	TRBJ1-2	-	CASSLSRTGNYGYTF
TRBV6-2/TRBV6-3	TRBJ1-1	-	CASSPLHRGYTEAFF
TRBV4-1	TRBJ1-5	-	CASSQGQARRPQHF
TRBV6-5	TRBJ2-5	-	CASRSGGQETQYF
TRBV5-1	TRBJ2-2	-	CASSLTGVRGELFF
TRBV6-5	TRBJ2-7	once	CASSWTSGVDEQYF